This record covers a single T cell receptor (beta chain). Its antigen remains unknown. Researchers ran the PCR with 60 Vbeta and 13 Jbeta primers. The assay was immunoSEQ multiplex PCR, and TCRdb's table has in-frame clones only and misses some. The sample has about 75,000 clones. The germline V gene encodes CDR1 WSHSY and CDR2 SAAADI. Trimming took off 8 bases at V and 6 bases at J, with 21 bases between the two ends. This CDR3 has 15 residues. The data were obtained in a study of cytomegalovirus exposure and HLA in healthy donors. Notes on the study in general: Researchers catalogued about 150 TCR beta chains as cytomegalovirus-associated. In a later analysis, 15,000 to 20,000 TCR beta sequences were associated with HLA alleles at 0.05 false discovery rate. Analysis performed later showed TCR beta chains linked to HLA being more clonally expanded than equally common others.

V gene TRBV10-2 combines with J gene TRBJ2-3; possible D gene TRBD2, 5 bases. Sequencing was done on a sample of PBMCs. This TCR was sampled from a man aged 40-49 years in good health and CMV-seronegative. In DNA form, the CDR3 reads TGCGCCAGCGGGCTGAGCGGACTCCGAACGGATACGCAGTATTTT. Its protein product is CASGLSGLRTDTQYF.